Shown below are 18 T cell receptor beta chains from a single sample sequenced in a study of T cells after yellow fever vaccination. TCRdb independently ran MiXCR on the 5' RACE reads; one entry per CDR3 protein. This sample carries about 96,000 distinct CDR3 sequences, approximately 9% of them seen once, and the ten largest clones take roughly 15%. The sequences come from CD8+ T cells not binding an NS4B(214-222) dextramer, sorted from PBMCs, collected less than 18 days after the first yellow fever vaccination. Every receptor here comes from a man aged 18 to 30 who received the YFV17D yellow fever vaccine.

The chain combines TRBV6-2 or TRBV6-3 with TRBJ2-4; D might be TRBD1 (5 bases). CDR3 length equals 16 residues. V shed 6 bases and J shed 0 bases, with 15 bases lying between them. CDR1 and CDR2 from the germline V gene are MNHEY and SVGEGT. The CDR3 region is CASSLSWGLAKNIQYF. The CDR3 DNA follows: TGTGCCAGCAGCCTTTCCTGGGGCCTAGCCAAAAACATTCAGTACTTC.

This clonotype was counted only a few times. The chain has TRBV4-2 and TRBJ1-4; possibly TRBD1 for D (5 bases). Looked up from germline, CDR1 is LGHNA and CDR2 is YNFKEQ. There are 15 residues in the CDR3. The ends were cut back, 0 bases at V and 5 bases at J, with 10 bases in the middle. CDR3 region: CASSQDEGSNEKLFF. In DNA, the CDR3 is TGTGCCAGCAGCCAAGATGAGGGGTCGAATGAAAAACTGTTTTTT.

There are a few counts of this clonotype. DNA for the CDR3: TGCGCCAGCAGCCAAGAACCCCCGACAGGGGAGGTTGACTTCTATGGCTACACCTTC. Translation gives CASSQEPPTGEVDFYGYTF. This chain connects TRBV4-1 to TRBJ1-2; TRBD1 aligns across 8 bases. Germline V gene sequence: CDR1 MGHRA, CDR2 YSYEKL. The V and J ends lost 0 bases and 4 bases, in that order; junction bases with no gene match: 16. The CDR3 is 19 amino acids.

This clonotype was seen ten or more times. The rearrangement uses TRBV7-2 and TRBJ2-1; possible D gene TRBD2, 6 bases. Germline CDR1 SGHTA, CDR2 FQGNSA. V was trimmed by 5 bases and J by 0 bases, leaving 14 bases between them. The CDR3 has 16 residues. CDR3 in DNA: TGTGCCAGCAGCCCCTCGGGGGAAAGCTCCTACAATGAGCAGTTCTTC. The encoded protein is CASSPSGESSYNEQFF.

The V call is TRBV12-3 or TRBV12-4, the J call TRBJ2-1; the D gene is possibly TRBD1 (5 bases). This CDR3 comprises 15 residues. Trimming removed 1 base at V and 6 bases at J, with 13 bases between. The CDR3 bases are TGTGCCAGCAGTTTAGTATTTAGGACATTCAATGAGCAGTTCTTC. Protein sequence: CASSLVFRTFNEQFF.

This clonotype was seen a few times. CDR3 region: CSVRQSEAFF. CDR3 bases: TGCAGTGTAAGACAGTCGGAAGCTTTCTTT. The chain couples TRBV20-1 to TRBJ1-1; D possibly corresponds to TRBD1 (5 bases). From germline, CDR1 is DFQATT and CDR2 SNEGSKA (reference sequence). The CDR3 runs to 10 residues. V lost 7 bases, J lost 8 bases, and 11 bases lay in between.

This clonotype has a handful of counts. The CDR3 region is CASSQATSGGRYDEQFF. The CDR3 DNA reads as TGCGCCAGCAGCCAAGCGACTAGCGGGGGGCGATACGATGAGCAGTTCTTC. J is TRBJ2-1 and V is TRBV4-3; 13 nucleotides agree with TRBD2. After removal of 1 base from V and 8 bases from J, the junction contained 8 bases not matched to a gene. From germline, CDR1 is LGHNA and CDR2 YSLEER. The length of the CDR3 is 17 residues.

The chain is built from TRBV5-5 and TRBJ2-1; 7 bases are shared with TRBD2. Per germline, CDR1 SGHKS and CDR2 YYEKEE (reference sequence). V was pared by 4 bases and J by 0 bases, with 4 bases of the junction left unmatched. The CDR3 runs to 15 residues. This chain's CDR3 is CASSGGGYSYNEQFF. In nucleotides, the CDR3 is TGTGCCAGCAGCGGCGGGGGTTACTCCTACAATGAGCAGTTCTTC.

In this sample, this clonotype turned up a few times. This chain links TRBV11-2 with TRBJ2-2; 7 bases align to TRBD1. The V gene's germline CDR1 is SGHAT and CDR2 FQNNGV. V lost 5 bases and J lost 4; bases outside the gene matches: 7. The CDR3 runs 15 residues. DNA of the CDR3: TGTGCCAGCAGCCCAAACAGGGGATTCACCGGGGAGCTGTTTTTT. This translates into CASSPNRGFTGELFF.

This clonotype has a handful of counts. The V call is TRBV6-1, the J call TRBJ2-1, with 13 bases identical to TRBD2. Germline CDR1 and CDR2: MNHNS and SASEGT. V lost 6 bases and J lost 9; bases outside the gene matches: 8. This CDR3 comprises 15 residues. The CDR3 protein is CASSPTSGGAFEQFF. CDR3 DNA sequence: TGTGCCAGCAGCCCTACTAGCGGGGGGGCCTTTGAGCAGTTCTTC.

This clonotype was seen only a few times. This sequence joins TRBV2 and TRBJ1-1; tentatively, D is TRBD1 (5 bases). This CDR3 spans 13 amino acids. In germline, CDR1 is SNHLY, CDR2 FYNNEI. The V end was cut by 11 bases, the J end by 5 bases, with 18 bases between. CDR3 region: CACPRDGPTEAFF. CDR3 nucleotides: TGTGCCTGCCCCCGGGACGGACCTACTGAAGCTTTCTTT.

This clonotype was picked up many times. The chain uses TRBV5-1 and TRBJ1-4; D is possibly TRBD1 (6 bases). Trimming pared 1 base from V and 4 bases from J, leaving 11 bases between. Germline V lookup: CDR1 SGHRS, CDR2 YFSETQ. The CDR3 runs to 15 residues. The chain's CDR3 is CASSLKQGINEKLFF. The CDR3 nucleotides are TGCGCCAGCAGCTTGAAGCAGGGGATTAATGAAAAACTGTTTTTT.

The chain recombines TRBV28 with TRBJ2-7, with D unclear. The CDR3 is made up of 14 amino acids. Germline V gives CDR1 MDHEN, CDR2 SYDVKM. The ends were cut back, 1 base at V and 3 bases at J, with 10 bases in the middle. The CDR3: CASSLSVRNYEQYV. CDR3 coding DNA: TGTGCCAGCAGTTTATCGGTCCGAAACTACGAGCAGTACGTC.

In its sample, this clonotype ranks as medium-sized. V gene TRBV6-1 combines with J gene TRBJ2-5; 11 bases agree with TRBD2. Germline loops: CDR1 MNHNS, CDR2 SASEGT. This CDR3 is 15 amino acids long. Trimming took 2 bases from V and 4 from J; bases not matched to a gene: 3. The CDR3 nucleotides are TGTGCCAGCAGTGAATTAGCGGGGGGGCCAGAGACCCAGTACTTC. Amino acids: CASSELAGGPETQYF.

This chain connects TRBV24-1 to TRBJ2-1, with 8 bases that match TRBD2. Trimming removed 12 bases from V and 7 bases from J; junction bases left unmatched: 13. This CDR3 contains 14 residues. Looked up from germline, CDR1 is KGHDR and CDR2 is SFDVKD. The DNA for the CDR3 is TGTGCCGGACGAAGACTAGCGAGAAGGAATGAGCAGTTCTTC. Residues: CAGRRLARRNEQFF.

This clonotype was counted only a few times. The CDR3 DNA sequence: TGTGCCAGCAGCCAAGAACCCGATGGAGGTGAGCAGTTCTTC. It translates to CASSQEPDGGEQFF. The rearrangement joins TRBV3-1 to TRBJ2-1; D possibly corresponds to TRBD2 (5 bases). The CDR3 contains 14 residues. From germline, CDR1 is LGHDT and CDR2 YNNKEL (reference sequence). V lost 0 bases and J 9 bases, leaving 12 bases between the germline ends.

This clonotype has just a few counts. The rearrangement joins TRBV4-1 to TRBJ2-5; D may be TRBD1 (5 bases). This CDR3 has 15 residues. V lost 0 bases and J lost 7, with 15 bases in between. Germline CDR1 is MGHRA and CDR2 is YSYEKL. The CDR3 sequence: CASSQDSEQAGTQYF. CDR3 bases: TGCGCCAGCAGCCAAGATTCGGAACAGGCTGGGACCCAGTACTTC.

This clonotype was picked up a small number of times. The chain links TRBV10-3 to TRBJ2-5; the match to TRBD1 covers 8 bases. The CDR3 contains 14 residues. Germline V gene sequence: CDR1 ENHRY, CDR2 SYGVKD. Trimming took 8 bases from V and 2 from J; bases not matched to a gene: 7. The CDR3 sequence is CAIGTGGIQETQYF. The CDR3 DNA sequence: TGTGCCATCGGTACAGGGGGGATTCAAGAGACCCAGTACTTC.